This is a list of T cell receptor beta chains from one sample in a study of blood T cell repertoires in COVID-19. The table came from immunoSEQ multiplex PCR; TCRdb's copy has only in-frame clones and leaves some out. Among a few hundred thousand clones, around 90% were seen once, and the ten largest hold about 1%. The sample comprised PBMCs or T cells enriched from blood (not recorded which). The receptor source for this set is a young woman who had recovered from COVID-19. CDR3s include the opening cysteine and the closing phenylalanine or tryptophan. Fields, in order: V gene, D gene, J gene, clone size, CDR3 protein, CDR3 DNA. The D gene is left open where the match is weak. Some rows mark clone size as missing; the rest say once, few, many or name a class of expanded clone.

V: TRBV12-3/TRBV12-4; D: -; J: TRBJ1-1; size: -; CDR3: CASSLRVHTEAFF; DNA: TGTGCCAGCAGTTTGAGGGTTCACACTGAAGCTTTCTTT
V: TRBV2; D: TRBD1; J: TRBJ1-1; size: -; CDR3: CASSAEGQGTEAFF; DNA: TGTGCCAGCAGCGCCGAGGGACAGGGGACTGAAGCTTTCTTT
V: TRBV27; D: -; J: TRBJ1-1; size: -; CDR3: CASSLSDRRNTEAFF; DNA: TGTGCCAGCAGCTTATCAGACAGGCGTAACACTGAAGCTTTCTTT
V: TRBV21-1; D: -; J: TRBJ1-3; size: once; CDR3: CASRNYHPPQLLRNTIYF; DNA: TGTGCCAGCAGAAACTACCACCCCCCTCAACTTCTCAGAAACACCATATATTTT
V: TRBV28; D: -; J: TRBJ2-1; size: -; CDR3: CASSLAGSVGEQFF; DNA: TGTGCCAGCAGTTTAGCAGGGTCGGTGGGTGAGCAGTTCTTC
V: TRBV6-6; D: TRBD1; J: TRBJ2-6; size: -; CDR3: CASSRIQGSTPSGANVLTF; DNA: TGTGCCAGCAGTCGGATACAGGGGTCGACACCCTCTGGGGCCAACGTCCTGACTTTC
V: TRBV7-8; D: -; J: TRBJ2-2; size: -; CDR3: CASSLRGTGELFF; DNA: TGTGCCAGCAGCTTACGGGGAACCGGGGAGCTGTTTTTT
V: TRBV27; D: -; J: TRBJ1-2; size: once; CDR3: CASSLSTSTNYGYTF; DNA: TGTGCCAGCAGTTTATCGACATCAACTAACTATGGCTACACCTTC
V: TRBV30; D: -; J: TRBJ1-2; size: -; CDR3: CAWTGSPWGYTF; DNA: TGTGCCTGGACAGGGTCCCCGTGGGGCTACACCTTC
V: TRBV6-5; D: TRBD1; J: TRBJ2-7; size: -; CDR3: CAGAGTDSYEQYF; DNA: TGTGCCGGGGCCGGGACAGATTCCTACGAGCAGTACTTC
V: TRBV6-2/TRBV6-3; D: -; J: TRBJ1-2; size: -; CDR3: CASSRTVYGYTF; DNA: TGTGCCAGCAGTCGGACAGTCTATGGCTACACCTTC
V: TRBV28; D: -; J: TRBJ1-2; size: few; CDR3: CASSPPTLWNYGYTF; DNA: TGTGCCAGCAGTCCCCCAACCCTATGGAACTATGGCTACACCTTC
V: TRBV5-1; D: TRBD2; J: TRBJ2-2; size: few; CDR3: CASSHRTSGGPTGELFF; DNA: TGCGCCAGCAGTCATCGGACTAGCGGGGGCCCCACCGGGGAGCTGTTTTTT
V: TRBV10-3; D: TRBD1; J: TRBJ2-7; size: -; CDR3: CATLTGNPTTYEQYF; DNA: TGTGCCACCTTGACAGGGAACCCCACTACCTACGAGCAGTACTTC
V: TRBV6-6; D: -; J: TRBJ2-2; size: -; CDR3: CASKEPGQNTGELFF; DNA: TGTGCCAGCAAAGAACCGGGACAAAACACCGGGGAGCTGTTTTTT
V: TRBV27; D: TRBD1; J: TRBJ1-1; size: -; CDR3: CASRTGGTEAFF; DNA: TGTGCCAGCAGGACAGGGGGCACTGAAGCTTTCTTT
V: TRBV27; D: -; J: TRBJ1-4; size: -; CDR3: CARTAPFWGGEKLFF; DNA: TGTGCCAGGACTGCCCCATTCTGGGGCGGTGAAAAACTGTTTTTT
V: TRBV29-1; D: TRBD1; J: TRBJ2-7; size: once; CDR3: CSVAGTEDTSYEQYF; DNA: TGCAGCGTTGCAGGGACAGAAGACACGTCCTACGAGCAGTACTTC
V: TRBV29-1; D: -; J: TRBJ2-7; size: -; CDR3: CSVFTGGYEQYF; DNA: TGCAGCGTCTTTACCGGAGGCTACGAGCAGTACTTC
V: TRBV11-2; D: TRBD1; J: TRBJ2-4; size: once; CDR3: CASSVRTGKLAKNIQYF; DNA: TGTGCCAGCAGCGTTCGGACAGGCAAACTAGCCAAAAACATTCAGTACTTC
V: TRBV28; D: -; J: TRBJ1-1; size: -; CDR3: CATLRQVNTEAFF; DNA: TGTGCCACCCTCCGACAGGTCAACACTGAAGCTTTCTTT
V: TRBV24-1; D: TRBD2; J: TRBJ2-1; size: -; CDR3: CATSEYTSGSRNEQFF; DNA: TGTGCCACCAGTGAATATACTAGCGGGAGTAGGAATGAGCAGTTCTTC
V: TRBV27; D: TRBD2; J: TRBJ2-1; size: -; CDR3: CASSRSVTGGSNEQFF; DNA: TGTGCCAGCAGCCGCTCGGTGACGGGAGGGAGCAATGAGCAGTTCTTC
V: TRBV5-1; D: -; J: TRBJ2-7; size: -; CDR3: CASSLEAGAAYEQYF; DNA: TGCGCCAGCAGCTTGGAGGCAGGGGCGGCCTACGAGCAGTACTTC
V: TRBV2; D: TRBD2; J: TRBJ2-3; size: many; CDR3: CARAGPSGRISGTDTQYF; DNA: TGTGCCAGAGCAGGGCCTAGCGGGAGGATTAGCGGCACAGATACGCAGTATTTT
V: TRBV28; D: -; J: TRBJ1-1; size: -; CDR3: CASSFEKTEAFF; DNA: TGTGCCAGCAGTTTCGAGAAAACTGAAGCTTTCTTT
V: TRBV7-6; D: -; J: TRBJ2-7; size: -; CDR3: CASSRYLRGDEQYF; DNA: TGTGCCAGCAGCCGATACCTCAGGGGGGACGAGCAGTACTTC
V: TRBV6-6; D: -; J: TRBJ2-4; size: -; CDR3: CASSKPGLQNIQYF; DNA: TGTGCCAGCAGTAAGCCGGGACTGCAAAACATTCAGTACTTC
V: TRBV28; D: TRBD1; J: TRBJ2-7; size: -; CDR3: CASTLTGGSYEQYF; DNA: TGTGCCAGCACCTTGACAGGGGGCTCCTACGAGCAGTACTTC
V: TRBV5-1; D: TRBD2; J: TRBJ2-3; size: -; CDR3: CASRMGLAGGFTQYF; DNA: TGCGCCAGCAGAATGGGACTAGCGGGGGGATTTACGCAGTATTTT
V: TRBV6-5; D: TRBD1; J: TRBJ1-1; size: -; CDR3: CASSWTGDTEAFF; DNA: TGTGCCAGCAGTTGGACAGGAGACACTGAAGCTTTCTTT
V: TRBV11-2; D: TRBD1; J: TRBJ2-4; size: once; CDR3: CASSWDRGLGNIQYF; DNA: TGTGCCAGCAGCTGGGACAGGGGGCTGGGAAACATTCAGTACTTC
V: TRBV2; D: TRBD1; J: TRBJ1-2; size: -; CDR3: CAGDRDTF; DNA: TGTGCCGGTGACAGGGACACCTTC
V: TRBV28; D: TRBD1; J: TRBJ1-1; size: -; CDR3: CASRPDRVWAFF; DNA: TGTGCCAGCAGACCGGACAGGGTATGGGCTTTCTTT
V: TRBV5-1; D: TRBD1; J: TRBJ2-7; size: -; CDR3: CASSPSGRDRAYEQYF; DNA: TGCGCCAGCAGCCCCTCCGGCCGGGACAGGGCCTACGAGCAGTACTTC
V: TRBV3-1/TRBV3-2; D: TRBD1; J: TRBJ1-1; size: -; CDR3: CASSRYAGTGWTAAF; DNA: TGTGCCAGCAGCCGATACGCCGGGACAGGGTGGACCGCAGCGTTT